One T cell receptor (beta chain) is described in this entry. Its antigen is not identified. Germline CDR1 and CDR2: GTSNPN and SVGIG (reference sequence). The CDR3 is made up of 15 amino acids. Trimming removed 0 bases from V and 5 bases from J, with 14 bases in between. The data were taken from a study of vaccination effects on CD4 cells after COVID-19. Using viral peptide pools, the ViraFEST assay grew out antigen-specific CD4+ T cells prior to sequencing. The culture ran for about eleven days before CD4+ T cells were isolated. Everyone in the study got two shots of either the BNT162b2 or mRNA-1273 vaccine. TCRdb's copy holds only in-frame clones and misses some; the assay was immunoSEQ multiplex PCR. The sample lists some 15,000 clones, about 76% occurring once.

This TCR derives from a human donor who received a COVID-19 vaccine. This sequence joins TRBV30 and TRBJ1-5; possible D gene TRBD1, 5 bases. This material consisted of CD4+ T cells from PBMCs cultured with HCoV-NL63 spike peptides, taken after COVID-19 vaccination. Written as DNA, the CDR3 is TGTGCCTGGAGTGTAGGACACCCGGGGGATCAGCCCCAGCATTTT. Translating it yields CAWSVGHPGDQPQHF.